A single sample gave rise to the 2 T cell receptor beta chains below, sequenced in a study of PD-1 blockade in classical Hodgkin lymphoma (TCRdb year 2020). The library relied on the immunoSEQ multiplex PCR assay. TCRdb retrieved this table from immuneACCESS and kept in-frame rearrangements only. Not all clones are present; in checked studies, unresolved V genes account for under half, and no reason is known for the remainder. Present in this sample are 50,000 to 85,000 clones, 65% to 75% of which were seen just once. Of the sample, less than 9.5% falls within the top ten clones. In light of the paper, this sample's time point label describes: cycle 2 day 1 (C2D1) of nivolumab. Every trial patient had relapsed after autologous stem cell transplantation, and cohorts A, B and C differed in prior brentuximab vedotin exposure. This material consisted of peripheral blood mononuclear cells (PBMCs), taken before the second cycle of nivolumab. All receptors derive from a human donor with classical Hodgkin lymphoma.

The genes are TRBV5-6 and TRBJ1-1; D gene unclear. The CDR3 has 17 amino acids. V lost 0 bases and J 1 base, leaving 16 bases between the germline ends. Germline V gene lookup returns CDR1 SGHDT and CDR2 YYEEEE. CDR3 bases: TGTGCCAGCAGCTTGGCTGCGGAGGAGGAGTGGAACACTGAAGCTTTCTTT. Translated: CASSLAAEEEWNTEAFF.

The chain combines TRBV2 with TRBJ2-5, with TRBD2 matching over 7 bases. V lost 0 bases and J lost 6; bases outside the gene matches: 10. The germline gives CDR1 SNHLY, CDR2 FYNNEI. The length of the CDR3 is 16 residues. CDR3 nucleotides: TGTGCCAGCAGTGAAGCGGGGGGGATAGGAGGAAAGACCCAGTACTTC. Translated, it gives CASSEAGGIGGKTQYF.